This T cell receptor (beta chain) was found in a study of shared clonotypes between healthy human individuals. Concerning this clone: The junction differs from germline at one of its ends, possibly a read error.

TCRdb's copy holds only in-frame clones and misses some; the assay was immunoSEQ multiplex PCR. The data hold roughly 2.4 million clones, with more than 90% observed a single time. The sequencing input was naive CD4+ T cells sorted from blood. As to subset: CD45RA+ positively selected. The receptor comes from a man younger than 35 in good health.

CDR3 coding DNA: TGTGCCAGCAGCTCCGAGGCGAGACAGGGGTCCTTC. Its translation: CASSSEARQGSF. The V gene is TRBV5-4, the J gene TRBJ2-7; 8 bases are shared with TRBD1. Germline CDR1 and CDR2: SGHNT and YYREEE (reference sequence). The CDR3 contains 12 residues.